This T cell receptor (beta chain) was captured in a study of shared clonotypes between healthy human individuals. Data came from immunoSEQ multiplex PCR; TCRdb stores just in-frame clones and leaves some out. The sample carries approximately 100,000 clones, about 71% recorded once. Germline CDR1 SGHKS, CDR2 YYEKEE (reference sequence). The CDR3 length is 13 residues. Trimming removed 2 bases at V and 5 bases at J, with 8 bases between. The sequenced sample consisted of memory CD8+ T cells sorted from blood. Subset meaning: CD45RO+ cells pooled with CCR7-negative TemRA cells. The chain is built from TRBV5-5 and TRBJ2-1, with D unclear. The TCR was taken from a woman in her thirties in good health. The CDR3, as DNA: TGTGCCAGCAGCTTCGGACCGGACAATGAGCAGTTCTTC. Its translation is CASSFGPDNEQFF.